This T cell receptor (beta chain) was found in a study of somatic mutations in cytotoxic T cells in rheumatoid arthritis. In the study overall: Blood (approximately 28 ml EDTA) from each patient was taken right after diagnosis, before any treatment. General observations from the study: The antigen targets of the expanded CD8+ clones lacked identification.

The CDR3 runs to 14 residues. V gave up 10 bases and J gave up 10 bases; unmatched junction bases: 18. Germline CDR1 and CDR2: SNHLY and FYNNEI. Notes on this clone: The antigen is undetermined.

TCRdb's copy holds only in-frame clones and misses some; the assay was immunoSEQ multiplex PCR. The table records roughly 10,000 clones, just under 85% of them present only once. This rearrangement joins TRBV2 to TRBJ1-1; 7 nucleotides match TRBD1. The sample consisted of CD8+ T cells sorted from blood. This sequence originates from an adult with rheumatoid arthritis. CDR3 sequence reads: CAKPRDSLGFGAFF. In DNA form, the CDR3 reads TGTGCCAAACCTAGGGACAGTTTAGGTTTCGGAGCTTTCTTT.